The 24 T cell receptor beta chains below come from one sample, sequenced in a study of blood T cell repertoires in COVID-19 (dated by TCRdb to 2018 to 2020). Library generation was performed with the immunoSEQ multiplex PCR assay. TCRdb took over this immuneACCESS table, retaining in-frame rearrangements with V and J assigned. Such tables are incomplete; in checked studies, under half of the missing clones stem from an unresolved V gene, and the remainder is unexplained. A total of about 330,000 clones appear in this sample, more than 80% of them only once. The top ten constitute nearly 6.5% of the sample. The sample comprised peripheral blood. All receptors come from a man between 18 and 35 years old who had recovered from COVID-19.

This chain uses TRBV29-1 with TRBJ2-7; 9 bases are shared with TRBD1. The V gene end was trimmed by 4 bases and the J gene end by 4 bases; junction bases not matched to a gene: 11. Germline V lookup: CDR1 SQVTM, CDR2 ANQGSEA. The CDR3 consists of 15 residues. The CDR3 spells CSVATFGQGRYEQYF. CDR3 DNA: TGCAGCGTTGCAACCTTCGGACAGGGGCGGTACGAGCAGTACTTC.

The chain has TRBV2 and TRBJ2-2; the match to TRBD1 covers 8 bases. This CDR3 spans 16 amino acids. Germline V lookup: CDR1 SNHLY, CDR2 FYNNEI. With V trimmed by 3 bases and J by 1 base, 4 bases remained unmatched. CDR3 protein: CASSDRDRKNTGELFF. CDR3 nucleotides: TGTGCCAGCAGTGACCGGGACAGGAAGAACACCGGGGAGCTGTTTTTT.

The rearrangement uses TRBV5-4 and TRBJ2-3, with TRBD2 as a possible D gene (5 bases). The CDR3 runs to 15 residues. The germline V gene encodes CDR1 SGHNT and CDR2 YYREEE (reference sequence). Trimming took 6 bases from V and 0 from J, leaving 14 bases between them. The chain's CDR3 is CASTPSGGSTDTQYF. DNA of the CDR3: TGTGCCAGCACCCCCTCTGGCGGGAGCACAGATACGCAGTATTTT.

The rearrangement uses TRBV11-2 and TRBJ1-6; TRBD1 might be the D (6 bases). CDR1 is SGHAT and CDR2 is FQNNGV in the germline V gene. The CDR3 spans 16 residues. V gave up 6 bases and J gave up 10 bases, with 22 bases separating them. The CDR3 nucleotides read TGTGCCAGCAGAAGCACCCGGGACAATTGGCGCTCACCCCTCCACTTT. Amino acids: CASRSTRDNWRSPLHF. The full variable domain, with the rest looked up from reference TRBV11-2 and TRBJ1-6, is EAGVAQSPRYKIIEKRQSVAFWCNPISGHATLYWYQQILGQGPKLLIQFQNNGVVDDSQLPKDRFSAERLKGVDSTLKIQPAKLEDSAVYLCASRSTRDNWRSPLHFGNGTRLTVT.

The rearrangement uses TRBV6-1 and TRBJ1-4; D gene unclear. Germline V gene data show CDR1 as MNHNS and CDR2 as SASEGT. V was clipped by 3 bases and J by 8 bases, with 13 bases between them. This CDR3 spans 14 amino acids. The CDR3 region has the DNA TGTGCCAGCAGTGACCGCGGGAGGAGAGAAAAACTGTTTTTT. As protein: CASSDRGRREKLFF.

This clone was picked up one time. The chain employs TRBV4-2 and TRBJ1-2; D perhaps matches TRBD1 (5 bases). Germline V gene sequence: CDR1 LGHNA, CDR2 YNFKEQ. With 5 bases removed from V and 8 bases from J, the gap between germline ends came to 12 bases. The CDR3 extends over 12 amino acids. The CDR3 DNA follows: TGTGCCAGCAGCTCCCAGGGTAACGGCTACACCTTC. Amino acids: CASSSQGNGYTF.

This sequence joins TRBV5-6 and TRBJ2-7; D possibly corresponds to TRBD1 (6 bases). V lost 4 bases to trimming and J lost 3 bases, with 14 bases between them. CDR3 length: 14 residues. CDR1 SGHDT and CDR2 YYEEEE come from the germline V gene. CDR3 loop: CASSLDRTDYEQYF. CDR3 bases: TGTGCCAGCAGCCTGGACAGAACCGACTACGAGCAGTACTTC.

The sample holds a few counts of this clone. The genes are TRBV7-3 and TRBJ2-7; D remains unclear. V was trimmed by 6 bases and J by 3 bases, leaving 12 bases between them. The V gene's germline CDR1 is SGHTA and CDR2 FQGTGA. The CDR3 is 13 amino acids. CDR3 DNA: TGTGCCAGCAGTCCCGGTCTAGACTACGAGCAGTACTTC. Amino acid sequence: CASSPGLDYEQYF.

The chain joins TRBV24-1 to TRBJ1-5; D perhaps matches TRBD1 (5 bases). Germline V gene sequence: CDR1 KGHDR, CDR2 SFDVKD. CDR3 length: 17 residues. The V gene lost 9 bases and the J gene lost 0 bases, with 20 bases spanning the gap. The CDR3 protein is CATALGGVYNSNQPQHF. The CDR3 nucleotides read TGTGCCACCGCCTTAGGAGGGGTCTATAATAGCAATCAGCCCCAGCATTTT.

The genes are TRBV18 and TRBJ2-3, with a possible D match to TRBD1 (5 bases). V was cut by 2 bases and J by 0 bases, with 9 bases left in between. This CDR3 is built from 15 residues. From germline, CDR1 is KGHSH and CDR2 LQKENI. CDR3 sequence (DNA): TGTGCCAGCTCACCAACTCAGGGAAGCACAGATACGCAGTATTTT. Protein: CASSPTQGSTDTQYF.

The chain employs TRBV9 and TRBJ2-7; TRBD1 is a possible D gene (6 bases). The V gene lost 0 bases and the J gene lost 4 bases, with 14 bases spanning the gap. From germline, CDR1 is SGDLS and CDR2 YYNGEE. The CDR3 contains 15 residues. This CDR3 reads CASSVAPGDGYEQYF. CDR3 coding DNA: TGTGCCAGCAGCGTAGCTCCAGGGGACGGATACGAGCAGTACTTC.

The chain carries TRBV9 and TRBJ2-3; TRBD1 matches 7 bases. The CDR3 length is 17 residues. Germline CDR1 SGDLS, CDR2 YYNGEE. V lost 0 bases, J lost 1 base, and 8 bases stayed unmatched. The CDR3 region has the DNA TGTGCCAGCAGCGTAGCTACAATAACAGGGGGCACAGATACGCAGTATTTT. This translates into CASSVATITGGTDTQYF.

This clone was detected once. The rearrangement links TRBV19 to TRBJ2-1, with D unclear. CDR1 LNHDA and CDR2 SQIVND come from the germline V gene (reference sequence). Trimming pared 5 bases from V and 5 bases from J, leaving 7 bases between. The CDR3 loop spans 12 amino acids. The CDR3 here is CASSARDNEQFF. The CDR3 DNA reads as TGTGCCAGTAGTGCCCGGGACAATGAGCAGTTCTTC.

This clone appeared a single time. The chain carries TRBV7-2 and TRBJ2-7, with D possibly TRBD1 on 6 matching bases. Trimming shortened V by 4 bases and J by 4 bases, and 17 bases separated the two germline ends. Germline-derived CDR1 and CDR2 are SGHTA and FQGNSA. The CDR3 runs 15 residues. The CDR3 DNA sequence: TGTGCCAGCAGCTCGTACGGACAGCAAATTTACGAGCAGTACTTC. Amino acid sequence: CASSSYGQQIYEQYF.

The chain has TRBV21-1 and TRBJ1-4; the table's D call of TRBD1 was not tested on the DNA. TRBV21-1 is annotated as a pseudogene. CDR3 length: 12 amino acids. The CDR3 protein is CASNRDRPFRVF. DNA for the CDR3: TGTGCCAGCAACAGGGACAGGCCCTTCCGCGTTTTT.

The chain employs TRBV5-6 and TRBJ2-3; maybe TRBD1 (5 bases). The CDR3 sequence is 15 residues long. Germline assignment: CDR1 SGHDT and CDR2 YYEEEE. Trimming shortened V by 0 bases and J by 2 bases, and 10 bases separated the two germline ends. This CDR3 is CASSLEQGITDTQYF. The CDR3 DNA is TGTGCCAGCAGCTTGGAGCAGGGAATCACAGATACGCAGTATTTT. The entire variable domain, with the rest obtained from reference TRBV5-6 and TRBJ2-3, is as follows: DAGVTQSPTHLIKTRGQQVTLRCSPKSGHDTVSWYQQALGQGPQFIFQYYEEEERQRGNFPDRFSGHQFPNYSSELNVNALLLGDSALYLCASSLEQGITDTQYFGPGTRLTVL.

This clone occurred a few times. The V call is TRBV6-2 or TRBV6-3, the J call TRBJ1-6, with TRBD1 as a possible D gene (5 bases). V was trimmed by 2 bases and J by 7 bases, leaving 9 bases between them. In germline, CDR1 is MNHEY, CDR2 SVGEGT. CDR3 length equals 14 residues. The CDR3 DNA is TGTGCCAGCAGTTACACAGGAGCCAATTCACCCCTCCACTTT. Its protein is CASSYTGANSPLHF.

The J gene is TRBJ2-7, the V gene TRBV6-5; no reliable D call. V gave up 2 bases and J gave up 7 bases, with 18 bases separating them. The CDR3 runs to 15 residues. In germline, CDR1 is MNHEY, CDR2 SVGAGI. This CDR3 reads CASSYGRSGGWEQYF. The DNA of the CDR3 is TGTGCCAGCAGTTACGGTCGGAGTGGTGGTTGGGAGCAGTACTTC.

The V and J genes are TRBV5-1 and TRBJ1-1; 9 bases align to TRBD1. Germline CDR1 reads SGHRS; CDR2 reads YFSETQ. The CDR3 extends over 16 amino acids. The trim removed 2 bases at V and 0 bases at J, leaving 5 bases unmatched. The CDR3 DNA reads TGCGCCAGCAGCTTCGAGGGACAGGGTATGAACACTGAAGCTTTCTTT. This translates into CASSFEGQGMNTEAFF.

This rearrangement joins TRBV7-2 to TRBJ1-2; TRBD1 aligns across 7 bases. The germline gives CDR1 SGHTA, CDR2 FQGNSA. The V and J ends lost 8 bases and 4 bases, in that order; junction bases with no gene match: 7. The CDR3 is 13 amino acids. In DNA form, the CDR3 reads TGTGCCAGCTCGGACAGGCAGGGCTATGGCTACACCTTC. Its translation is CASSDRQGYGYTF.

As DNA, the CDR3 is TGCGCCACCATTCCGGTACAGGGGTTGGACACTGAAGCTTTCTTT. Translation gives CATIPVQGLDTEAFF. The chain joins TRBV10-2 to TRBJ1-1; TRBD1 matches at 7 bases. This CDR3 region has 15 residues. V was clipped by 10 bases and J by 3 bases; unmatched bases: 14. Looked up from germline, CDR1 is WSHSY and CDR2 is SAAADI.

The chain has TRBV6-1 and TRBJ1-1; D possibly corresponds to TRBD1 (6 bases). CDR3 size: 14 residues. The ends were cut back, 3 bases at V and 4 bases at J, with 12 bases in the middle. CDR1 and CDR2 from the germline V gene are MNHNS and SASEGT. The DNA for the CDR3 is TGTGCCAGCAGTGATCCAGGGGTAGGCACTGAAGCTTTCTTT. Its protein is CASSDPGVGTEAFF.

The rearrangement links TRBV5-4 to TRBJ2-3; 8 positions agree with TRBD2. CDR1 is SGHNT, CDR2 YYREEE, per germline (reference sequence). Losses at the gene ends were 5 bases for V and 5 bases for J; bases not matched to a gene: 16. The CDR3 runs 17 residues. CDR3 loop: CASSPTSTGGPEDTQYF. CDR3 DNA sequence: TGTGCCAGCAGTCCTACCTCTACGGGGGGGCCTGAAGATACGCAGTATTTT.

This chain joins TRBV6-6 and TRBJ1-1; D is ambiguous. Per the germline V gene, CDR1 is MNHNY and CDR2 is SVGAGI (reference sequence). This CDR3 is 14 amino acids long. The V end lost 5 bases, the J end lost 7 bases, and 17 bases lay between the germline ends. The CDR3 DNA sequence: TGTGCCAGCAGTCCCTCGCGAGCAGACAATGAAGCTTTCTTT. This codes for CASSPSRADNEAFF.